A single sample gave rise to the 21 T cell receptor beta chains below, sequenced in a study of T cell responses to AZD1222 COVID-19 vaccine. Produced via immunoSEQ multiplex PCR; TCRdb's table is partial and in-frame only. In the table there are under 90,000 clones, roughly 88% of which are singletons. Sequenced material: peripheral blood, taken 28 days after the second AZD1222 dose. These receptor sequences come from an adult who received the AZD1222 COVID-19 vaccine.

This sequence joins TRBV27 and TRBJ1-6, with D perhaps TRBD1 (5 bases). The CDR3 extends over 15 amino acids. Germline loops: CDR1 MNHEY, CDR2 SMNVEV (reference sequence). V shed 3 bases and J shed 9 bases, with 15 bases lying between them. CDR3 residues: CASSFHDSLGSPLHF. The CDR3 coding sequence is TGTGCCAGCAGTTTCCACGACAGTCTGGGTTCACCCCTCCACTTT.

The CDR3 region is CASSEAGAPPLHF. Written as DNA, the CDR3 is TGTGCCAGCAGTGAAGCGGGGGCGCCACCCCTCCACTTT. The V and J genes are TRBV6-1 and TRBJ1-6; tentatively, D is TRBD1 (6 bases). The V end was cut by 0 bases, the J end by 11 bases, with 8 bases between. The CDR3 sequence is 13 residues long. Germline V gene data show CDR1 as MNHNS and CDR2 as SASEGT.

This clone has a handful of counts. The V and J genes are TRBV7-9 and TRBJ1-5; D possibly corresponds to TRBD1 (5 bases). The CDR3 contains 14 residues. The V end was cut by 5 bases, the J end by 7 bases, with 15 bases between. Germline V gene data show CDR1 as SEHNR and CDR2 as FQNEAQ (reference sequence). CDR3 nucleotide sequence: TGTGCCAGCAGCCCAATTGGGGGGGGACAGCCCCAGCATTTT. Translated, it gives CASSPIGGGQPQHF.

The V and J genes are TRBV28 and TRBJ1-2; D is perhaps TRBD1 (6 bases). Germline-derived CDR1 and CDR2 are MDHEN and SYDVKM. The length of the CDR3 is 14 residues. Trimming pared 7 bases from V and 2 bases from J, leaving 14 bases between. CDR3 residues: CASTTQGGNYGYTF. CDR3 coding DNA: TGTGCCAGCACCACACAGGGTGGGAACTATGGCTACACCTTC.

The V call is TRBV5-6, the J call TRBJ1-2; 7 nucleotides align to TRBD1. V lost 2 bases and J lost 4; bases outside the gene matches: 5. Germline V gene sequence: CDR1 SGHDT, CDR2 YYEEEE. This CDR3 region has 14 residues. The CDR3 reads CASSLTGESYGYTF. The CDR3 DNA is TGTGCCAGCAGCTTAACAGGGGAATCCTATGGCTACACCTTC.

The chain has TRBV5-1 and TRBJ1-1; D uncertain. This CDR3 comprises 16 residues. Germline CDR1 and CDR2: SGHRS and YFSETQ. V dropped 4 bases and J dropped 0 bases, with 16 bases sitting between them. The CDR3 here is CASSHTASYLNTEAFF. The CDR3 DNA sequence: TGCGCCAGCAGCCATACAGCCTCCTACTTGAACACTGAAGCTTTCTTT. The full variable domain, with the rest looked up from reference TRBV5-1 and TRBJ1-1, is KAGVTQTPRYLIKTRGQQVTLSCSPISGHRSVSWYQQTPGQGLQFLFEYFSETQRNKGNFPGRFSGRQFSNSRSEMNVSTLELGDSALYLCASSHTASYLNTEAFFGQGTRLTVV.

The V call is TRBV7-8, the J call TRBJ2-7, with D perhaps TRBD2 (6 bases). Trimming removed 2 bases at V and 4 bases at J, with 15 bases between. CDR3 size: 15 residues. CDR1 and CDR2 (germline): SGHVS, FQNEAQ. The DNA for the CDR3 is TGTGCCAGCAGCTTACTGGGCGGGGTGGCTTACGAGCAGTACTTC. Its translation: CASSLLGGVAYEQYF.

CDR3 bases: TGCAGCGTTGACGAGGGTAGGGGCGGGCAGTACTTC. Amino acid sequence: CSVDEGRGGQYF. This chain connects TRBV29-1 to TRBJ2-7; perhaps D is TRBD1 or TRBD2 (5 bases each). Germline-derived CDR1 and CDR2 are SQVTM and ANQGSEA. The CDR3 is 12 amino acids. Deletions cut 3 bases from V and 9 bases from J, with 15 bases between.

The gene calls are TRBV18 and TRBJ2-3; D possibly matches TRBD1 or TRBD2 (5 bases each). CDR3 length equals 14 residues. With 3 bases removed from V and 6 bases from J, the gap between germline ends came to 13 bases. Per germline, CDR1 KGHSH and CDR2 LQKENI. The CDR3 DNA follows: TGTGCCAGCTCACCCGGGACCCGGGCGGATACGCAGTATTTT. Translation gives CASSPGTRADTQYF.

The CDR3 region has the DNA TGTGCCAGGATGCGGGACTTATATAATTCACCCCTCCACTTT. Its translation: CARMRDLYNSPLHF. This chain connects TRBV11-1 to TRBJ1-6; a possible D gene is TRBD1 (5 bases). Germline V gene sequence: CDR1 SGHAT, CDR2 FQDESV (reference sequence). The length of the CDR3 is 14 residues. Trimming removed 9 bases at V and 4 bases at J, with 13 bases between.

The chain uses TRBV4-1 and TRBJ1-1; D not certain. Trimming left V 4 bases short and J 6 bases short, with 12 bases between. CDR1 and CDR2 (germline): MGHRA, YSYEKL. The CDR3 loop spans 13 amino acids. The CDR3 here is CASSLPLSPEAFF. The CDR3 DNA reads TGCGCCAGCAGCCTTCCTTTGAGCCCTGAAGCTTTCTTT.

The chain joins TRBV2 to TRBJ1-6, with D possibly TRBD1 on 6 matching bases. Trimming removed 7 bases from V and 6 bases from J, with 16 bases in between. This CDR3 has 15 residues. Germline V gene sequence: CDR1 SNHLY, CDR2 FYNNEI. CDR3 loop: CASKVRQARNSPLHF. The CDR3 region has the DNA TGTGCCAGCAAAGTCAGACAGGCGCGTAATTCACCCCTCCACTTT.

This clone was recorded a few times. The chain links TRBV4-1 to TRBJ1-2; D call uncertain. CDR3 length: 14 amino acids. The germline V gene encodes CDR1 MGHRA and CDR2 YSYEKL. The V end lost 8 bases, the J end lost 0 bases, and 13 bases lay between the germline ends. The CDR3 DNA reads as TGCGCCAGCGGGCAATATTTCGCTAACTATGGCTACACCTTC. Its translation: CASGQYFANYGYTF.

This sequence joins TRBV20-1 and TRBJ1-5; no clear D. Germline-derived CDR1 and CDR2 are DFQATT and SNEGSKA (reference sequence). V was pared by 3 bases and J by 7 bases, with 19 bases between. The CDR3 extends over 15 amino acids. DNA for the CDR3: TGCAGTGCTAGTACGGGGTTCCGCGGTGGACAGCCCCAGCATTTT. Protein product: CSASTGFRGGQPQHF.

This rearrangement joins TRBV2 to TRBJ2-7; unclear D gene. V was cut by 4 bases and J by 3 bases, with 4 bases left in between. The V gene's germline CDR1 is SNHLY and CDR2 FYNNEI. This CDR3 is built from 11 residues. This CDR3 is CASSGFYEQYF. For the CDR3, the DNA is TGTGCCAGCAGTGGATTCTACGAGCAGTACTTC.

The V call is TRBV7-2, the J call TRBJ1-1; D may be TRBD1 (5 bases). Trimming removed 4 bases at V and 5 bases at J, with 17 bases between. This CDR3 is built from 15 residues. The germline V gene encodes CDR1 SGHTA and CDR2 FQGNSA. This CDR3 is CASSSRQGAGTEAFF. The CDR3 nucleotides are TGTGCCAGCAGCTCCCGTCAAGGGGCAGGGACTGAAGCTTTCTTT.

Only one count was recorded for this clone. The genes are TRBV6-5 and TRBJ2-1; TRBD1 aligns across 8 bases. Germline lookup yields CDR1 MNHEY and CDR2 SVGAGI. V lost 10 bases, J lost 8 bases, and 10 bases stayed unmatched. This CDR3 contains 13 residues. The CDR3 spells CATLLPGGDEQFF. The CDR3 bases are TGTGCCACGCTTCTGCCAGGGGGCGATGAGCAGTTCTTC.

The chain carries TRBV3-1 (or the pseudogene TRBV3-2) and TRBJ2-7; D might be TRBD1 or TRBD2, each matching 5 bases. The V and J ends lost 4 bases and 1 base respectively, with 14 bases between them. Germline CDR1 is LGHDT and CDR2 is YNNKEL (reference sequence). The CDR3 sequence is 15 residues long. CDR3 residues: CASSPYLGPSYEQYF. The CDR3 bases are TGTGCCAGCAGCCCCTATTTGGGACCTTCCTACGAGCAGTACTTC.

In this sample, this clone turned up once. This sequence joins TRBV29-1 and TRBJ1-1, with D maybe TRBD1 (5 bases). CDR1 SQVTM and CDR2 ANQGSEA come from the germline V gene. Trimming left V 2 bases short and J 1 base short, with 11 bases between. The CDR3 is 14 residues long. The CDR3 is CSVEPTVRNTEAFF. The CDR3 coding sequence is TGCAGCGTTGAACCGACAGTCCGGAACACTGAAGCTTTCTTT.

This chain uses TRBV6-6 with TRBJ2-1; 9 nucleotides match TRBD1. Per germline, CDR1 MNHNY and CDR2 SVGAGI (reference sequence). The V and J ends lost 3 bases and 7 bases, in that order; junction bases with no gene match: 10. The CDR3 extends over 16 amino acids. CDR3 loop: CASSYHKGQGGNEQFF. CDR3 nucleotides: TGTGCCAGCAGTTATCATAAGGGACAGGGTGGTAATGAGCAGTTCTTC.

The V call is TRBV7-8, the J call TRBJ2-3; no clear D. Trimming cost V 1 base and J 6 bases, with 11 bases left between them. The CDR3 sequence is 14 residues long. The germline CDR1 and CDR2 sequences are SGHVS and FQNEAQ. The DNA of the CDR3 is TGTGCCAGCAGCTTAGGCAGCCTTGGGGATACGCAGTATTTT. Translating gives CASSLGSLGDTQYF.